The clone carrying this TCR beta chain was detected a few times. Antigen unknown. The record originates from a study of CD8 T cells in Susac syndrome. General study findings and limits: That the number of individuals in its TCR sequencing and HLA analysis was relatively small was acknowledged by the study.

When the RNA was reverse transcribed, random hexamers were used with an input of about 0.45 to 1 ug. By means of immunoSEQ multiplex PCR, TCR beta CDR3 spanning 54 Vbeta and 13 Jbeta underwent amplification. TCRdb analysed the immunoSEQ multiplex PCR reads with MiXCR anew, one entry per CDR3 protein. This sample has about 130,000 distinct CDR3 sequences, with 90% to 95% found just once. The length of the CDR3 is 15 residues. The V end was cut by 2 bases, the J end by 2 bases, with 13 bases between. The germline V gene has CDR1 SGHAT and CDR2 FQNNGV. The sequenced sample consisted of CD8+ T cells from PBMCs. The V gene is TRBV11-2, the J gene TRBJ2-7, with D possibly being TRBD1 or TRBD2 (5 bases each). This receptor was obtained from a human donor with multiple sclerosis. The CDR3 here is CASSLIGTGPYEQYF. The CDR3 DNA reads as TGTGCCAGCAGCTTAATCGGGACGGGACCCTACGAGCAGTACTTC.